Listed here are 2 T cell receptor beta chains from one sample, sequenced in a study of memory CD4+ T cells and cytomegalovirus serostatus. Single viable CD3+CD4+CD8-CD45RO+ cells were sorted as the memory CD4+ T cells. TCRdb's copy holds only in-frame clones and misses some; the assay was immunoSEQ multiplex PCR. The sample yields about 50,000 clones, around 78% seen once. The sample comprised memory CD4+ T cells from blood. Receptors were obtained from an adult in good health and CMV-seronegative.

The J gene is TRBJ2-7, the V gene TRBV19, with TRBD2 identical over 7 bases. The V and J ends lost 6 bases and 0 bases, in that order; junction bases with no gene match: 11. The germline V gene encodes CDR1 LNHDA and CDR2 SQIVND (reference sequence). The CDR3 runs to 16 residues. CDR3 sequence reads: CASSPSPTSVSYEQYF. CDR3 DNA: TGTGCCAGTAGCCCGAGCCCTACTAGCGTCTCCTACGAGCAGTACTTC.

The chain recombines TRBV2 with TRBJ2-7, with TRBD2 identical over 12 bases. Germline lookup yields CDR1 SNHLY and CDR2 FYNNEI. Unmatched junction bases numbered 5, after V lost 4 bases and J lost 7 bases. CDR3 length equals 14 residues. CDR3 coding DNA: TGTGCCAGCAGTGGCGGACTAGCGGGACGGGAGCAGTACTTC. It is translated as CASSGGLAGREQYF.